The source of this T cell receptor (beta chain) is a study of T cells after yellow fever vaccination. Worth noting for this clonotype: Its antigen is unidentified.

MiXCR, applied by TCRdb to the 5' RACE reads, yields one record per CDR3 protein. The table shows some 320,000 distinct CDR3 sequences, with over 3.5% occurring only once. General study results and limits: Abundant contaminating clonotypes from the bulk population could appear in FACS-sorted repertoires.

V dropped 0 bases and J dropped 5; count of bases not matched to a gene: 1. Germline V gene lookup returns CDR1 WNHNN and CDR2 SYGVQD (reference sequence). The CDR3 consists of 16 residues. This chain links TRBV10-1 with TRBJ2-1; 13 bases are shared with TRBD2. The receptor comes from a man aged 18 to 29 who received the YFV17D yellow fever vaccine. The sample was PBMCs, taken 5 days after the yellow fever booster vaccination. The CDR3 sequence: CASSESGLAGDNEQFF. In nucleotides, the CDR3 is TGCGCCAGCAGTGAGTCTGGACTAGCGGGGGACAATGAGCAGTTCTTC.